The TCR beta chain under discussion was sequenced for a study of T cells after yellow fever vaccination (dated by TCRdb to between 2017 and 2020). In terms of the full investigation: Libraries from fractions with low cell numbers were prepared with the SMART-Seq v4 Ultra Low Input RNA kit. Blood was drawn at multiple timepoints before and after primary and secondary immunization, with bulk PBMC replicates and cell subsets isolated. To follow T-cell clones before and after primary and booster YFV17D yellow fever vaccination, bulk TCR alpha and beta repertoires were sequenced over time. Two healthy male donors, one aged 18 to 30 and one aged 30 to 40 years, made up the cohort.

Sequencing relied on an Illumina NovaSeq 6000. TCR cDNA was synthesized by 5'RACE template switching, through which a universal primer site and unique molecular identifiers were introduced. cDNA synthesis was primed from both the TCR alpha and TCR beta constant segments. Library amplification involved two PCR steps, and the second step added sample barcodes and sequencing adapters. Libraries were sequenced on Illumina HiSeq 2500 (2x100 bp) or NovaSeq (2x150 bp). On the authors' methods: Demultiplexing of reads and collapsing into UMI consensus sequences were performed with MIGEC, and V(D)J alignment was carried out with MiXCR. Vaccine-responding clonotypes were identified with edgeR using replicate PBMC samples, with FDR below 0.01 and a log2 fold change above 5 up to day 15 being required. Bulk clonotypes were assigned CD4 or CD8 identity according to which sequenced CD4 or CD8 repertoire held them at higher abundance. TCRdb itself trimmed the public reads at Q25 with fastp, ran MiXCR and retained productive beta chains. Entries are consolidated by CDR3 protein sequence, retaining the most common genes and DNA. The V and J calls and clone size are TCRdb's, not the authors'. The sample table records roughly 400,000 distinct CDR3 sequences; 18% of these occur just once. The ten largest make up over 15% of the sample.

In light of the paper, this sample's treatment or condition label describes: live attenuated yellow fever vaccine strain. At each blood-draw timepoint, two biological replicates of bulk PBMCs were collected. PBMCs were isolated from peripheral blood using a standard Ficoll-Paque protocol. RNA was extracted with TriZol from bulk PBMCs, CD4 and CD8 fractions, and dextramer-positive and dextramer-negative fractions. Overall study outcomes, separate from this receptor: After the booster, most clones that had expanded after primary vaccination were detected again (roughly 95% of CD4 and roughly nine tenths of CD8), suggesting broad maintenance of memory. Compared with the primary T-cell response, the secondary T-cell response was weaker but faster, peaking on day 5 rather than day 15. Only a couple of donors were included in the study, so the extent to which the findings can be generalized is limited. FACS-sorted repertoires could contain abundant contaminating clonotypes from the bulk population, so computational filtering was required. A small share of clonotypes occurred in both CD4 and CD8 compartments, likely arising from convergent recombination.

The sample holds a few counts of this clonotype. Which antigen it targets is not known. No qualities accompany the bases; no much larger clone lies one base away. The TCR was taken from a young man who received the YFV17D yellow fever vaccine. The sample consisted of PBMCs, taken before the yellow fever booster vaccination.

In nucleotides, the sequence is TGTGCCTGGAGCCGGACTCGCACAGATACGCAGTATTTT. Translated, it reads CAWSRTRTDTQYF. The chain is encoded by TRBV30 joined to TRBJ2-3; the D gene is possibly TRBD2, with 5 bases matching. Trimming removed 3 bases from V and 1 base from J, leaving 8 bases between the germline ends. CDR1 and CDR2 were assigned from the germline V gene (reference sequence) as GTSNPN and SVGIG. There are 13 amino acids in the CDR3, from cysteine to phenylalanine inclusive. The retained sequence is limited to the CDR3, 39 bases, with the frame set at the first base.